Below are 16 T cell receptor beta chains sequenced from a single sample in a study of OX40 agonist ivuxolimab in advanced cancers. Preparation of the library involved the immunoSEQ multiplex PCR assay. TCRdb retrieved this table from immuneACCESS and kept in-frame rearrangements only. Not all clones are present; in checked studies, unresolved V genes account for under half, and no reason is known for the remainder. The sample table holds some 23,000 clones, of which over 70% were seen once. The biggest ten clones account for about 13% of the sample. Sequenced material: CD4+ or CD8+ T cells sorted from blood, taken in a trial of the OX40 agonist ivuxolimab. The origin of the receptors is an adult with an advanced solid tumor such as melanoma, head and neck, liver or kidney cancer.

V usage is TRBV7-9 and J usage is TRBJ1-5, with D maybe TRBD1 (5 bases). The V end lost 5 bases, the J end lost 1 base, and 6 bases lay between the germline ends. This CDR3 is 13 amino acids long. Per germline, CDR1 SEHNR and CDR2 FQNEAQ (reference sequence). The CDR3 bases are TGTGCCAGCAGCCCAGGGAGCAATCAGCCCCAGCATTTT. Translating it yields CASSPGSNQPQHF.

The rearrangement links TRBV5-6 to TRBJ1-2, with D hard to call. CDR1 is SGHDT and CDR2 is YYEEEE in the germline V gene. V was cut by 4 bases and J by 4 bases, with 8 bases left in between. The length of the CDR3 is 12 residues. The CDR3 DNA reads as TGTGCCAGCAGCATCGAAAGCTATGGCTACACCTTC. Translating it yields CASSIESYGYTF.

The CDR3 reads CATSRKRGGPPNNEQFF. CDR3 DNA: TGTGCCACCAGCAGAAAGCGGGGGGGCCCCCCGAACAATGAGCAGTTCTTC. The V gene is TRBV15, the J gene TRBJ2-1; 10 bases align to TRBD2. Germline values: CDR1 LNHNV, CDR2 YYDKDF (reference sequence). CDR3 length equals 17 residues. V shed 2 bases, J shed 5 bases, and the junction held 9 bases outside the gene matches.

The chain joins TRBV7-9 to TRBJ2-1, with a weak D call TRBD2 (5 bases). Trimming took 3 bases from V and 5 from J, leaving 11 bases between them. Germline assignment: CDR1 SEHNR and CDR2 FQNEAQ (reference sequence). The CDR3 is made up of 14 amino acids. CDR3: CASSFEGLNNEQFF. The CDR3 DNA reads as TGTGCCAGCAGCTTTGAAGGACTTAACAATGAGCAGTTCTTC.

This clone came up a few times. The chain employs TRBV5-6 and TRBJ1-2; D perhaps matches TRBD1 (6 bases). CDR3 length: 13 residues. Between the trimmed V and J ends, which lost 7 bases and 8 bases, there was a span of 18 bases. From germline, CDR1 is SGHDT and CDR2 YYEEEE. This CDR3 reads CASVGGGALGYTF. In DNA form, the CDR3 reads TGTGCCAGCGTTGGAGGGGGGGCGTTAGGCTACACCTTC.

This clone was counted between two and nine times. The chain employs TRBV6-4 and TRBJ2-7, with D unresolved. Trimming cost V 4 bases and J 6 bases, with 4 bases left between them. Germline V gene sequence: CDR1 MRHNA, CDR2 SNTAGT. The length of the CDR3 is 10 residues. The CDR3 coding sequence is TGTGCCAGCAGTGGGGGCGAGCAGTACTTC. Translating it yields CASSGGEQYF.

The gene calls are TRBV10-3 and TRBJ1-2; perhaps TRBD1 as D (5 bases). This CDR3 has 14 amino acids. Germline V gives CDR1 ENHRY, CDR2 SYGVKD. Trimming removed 4 bases from V and 2 bases from J, with 11 bases in between. The CDR3 DNA reads as TGTGCCATCAGTGTGGGGGATACGAACTATGGCTACACCTTC. Its translation: CAISVGDTNYGYTF.

This clone was counted once. CDR3 in DNA: TGTGCCAGCAGCTTACCGACAGGGAACACAGATACGCAGTATTTT. Translated, it gives CASSLPTGNTDTQYF. This chain connects TRBV7-2 to TRBJ2-3, with 7 bases lining up with TRBD1. The CDR3 contains 15 residues. The germline V gene has CDR1 SGHTA and CDR2 FQGNSA. After removal of 2 bases from V and 2 bases from J, the junction contained 4 bases not matched to a gene.

This rearrangement joins TRBV30 to TRBJ1-2, with a possible D match to TRBD1 (6 bases). This CDR3 contains 14 residues. Germline V gene lookup returns CDR1 GTSNPN and CDR2 SVGIG (reference sequence). The V and J ends lost 5 bases and 6 bases respectively, with 19 bases between them. Here the CDR3 DNA reads TGTGCCTGGGCGAAGCCCCGGACAGTTCATGGCTACACCTTC. Translated, it gives CAWAKPRTVHGYTF.

Concerning this clone: The same CDR3 arises from other DNA sequences in this sample as well. The CDR3 DNA reads as TGTGCCAGCAGTACCTGGGACAGGGGGCACAACTATGGCTACACCTTC. It is translated as CASSTWDRGHNYGYTF. This chain joins TRBV27 and TRBJ1-2; TRBD1 agrees at 12 bases. Trimming took 5 bases from V and 2 from J; bases not matched to a gene: 6. Germline lookup yields CDR1 MNHEY and CDR2 SMNVEV (reference sequence). The CDR3 consists of 16 residues.

CDR3 residues: CATSPRGLNHYEQYF. CDR3 nucleotides: TGTGCCACCAGCCCGCGGGGACTCAACCACTACGAGCAGTACTTC. V and J are TRBV15 and TRBJ2-5, with D possibly being TRBD2 (6 bases). The J call may be faulty, since TRBJ2-7 better matches the DNA end. CDR3 length: 15 amino acids. CDR1 is LNHNV, CDR2 YYDKDF, per germline (reference sequence).

V gene TRBV6-1 combines with J gene TRBJ1-2, with 8 bases that match TRBD1. The CDR3 is 17 residues long. Germline CDR1 reads MNHNS; CDR2 reads SASEGT. With 2 bases clipped from V and 0 bases from J, the junction kept 8 bases outside the gene matches. The CDR3 nucleotides are TGTGCCAGCAGTGAATGGGGGACAGGATTAGCTAACTATGGCTACACCTTC. Protein: CASSEWGTGLANYGYTF.

The chain employs TRBV6-5 and TRBJ1-1; the D gene is possibly TRBD1 (5 bases). In germline, CDR1 is MNHEY, CDR2 SVGAGI. The CDR3 is made up of 15 amino acids. V shed 0 bases and J shed 2 bases, with 10 bases lying between them. CDR3 coding DNA: TGTGCCAGCAGTTACTCAGGGGTATCTAACACTGAAGCTTTCTTT. It is translated as CASSYSGVSNTEAFF.

The V and J genes are TRBV6-5 and TRBJ2-7, with a tentative D call TRBD2 (5 bases). V was pared by 4 bases and J by 7 bases, with 8 bases between. The CDR3 has 11 residues. Germline CDR1 and CDR2: MNHEY and SVGAGI. The CDR3 DNA sequence: TGTGCCAGCAGTTCAGGACTGGAGCAGTACTTC. Protein product: CASSSGLEQYF.

The gene calls are TRBV21-1 and TRBJ2-5; the table's TRBD2 call for D was not verified on the DNA. TRBV21-1 constitutes a pseudogene. The CDR3 sequence is 15 residues long. CDR3 sequence reads: CASNRTSGGQETQYF. The CDR3 DNA follows: TGTGCCAGCAATAGAACTAGCGGGGGGCAAGAGACCCAGTACTTC.

The chain links TRBV7-9 to TRBJ1-1, with TRBD1 matching over 8 bases. CDR1 and CDR2 from the germline V gene are SEHNR and FQNEAQ (reference sequence). The CDR3 is 15 residues long. Trimming removed 3 bases from V and 1 base from J; junction bases left unmatched: 4. The CDR3 here is CASSLGDRQNTEAFF. The CDR3 bases are TGTGCCAGCAGCTTGGGGGACAGGCAGAACACTGAAGCTTTCTTT.